The 24 T cell receptor beta chains in this list originate from one sample, sequenced in a study of cytomegalovirus exposure and HLA in healthy donors. Some clones are missing from TCRdb's copy, which holds only in-frame ones; the method was immunoSEQ multiplex PCR. The repertoire includes 65,000 to 80,000 clones, approximately 95% of them detected once, and roughly 2% sits in the top ten. The specimen was PBMCs. These receptors were obtained from a woman aged 18-29 years in good health and CMV-seronegative.

The rearrangement links TRBV2 to TRBJ2-6; D remains unclear. The germline CDR1 and CDR2 sequences are SNHLY and FYNNEI. Trimming shortened V by 3 bases and J by 0 bases, and 6 bases separated the two germline ends. CDR3 size: 15 residues. The CDR3 loop is CASSDARSGANVLTF. The CDR3, as DNA: TGTGCCAGCAGTGACGCGCGCTCTGGGGCCAACGTCCTGACTTTC.

V and J are TRBV9 and TRBJ2-1; TRBD2 aligns across 13 bases. The CDR3 has 18 residues. V dropped 4 bases and J dropped 0; count of bases not matched to a gene: 7. CDR1 is SGDLS, CDR2 YYNGEE, per germline. Written as DNA, the CDR3 is TGTGCCAGCAGCCCGGGACTAGCGGGATGGGTCTCCTACAATGAGCAGTTCTTC. This sequence encodes CASSPGLAGWVSYNEQFF. The full variable domain, rest sourced from reference TRBV9 and TRBJ2-1, is DSGVTQTPKHLITATGQRVTLRCSPRSGDLSVYWYQQSLDQGLQFLIQYYNGEERAKGNILERFSAQQFPDLHSELNLSSLELGDSALYFCASSPGLAGWVSYNEQFFGPGTRLTVL.

The chain links TRBV5-5 to TRBJ2-7, with TRBD1 matching 8 bases. CDR3 length: 17 amino acids. From germline, CDR1 is SGHKS and CDR2 YYEKEE (reference sequence). The ends lost 6 bases at V and 7 bases at J; junction bases unmatched: 21. CDR3 DNA sequence: TGTGCCAGCACCTCACCGTTGGGAGGTCAGGGGGCCTGGGAGCAGTACTTC. It is translated as CASTSPLGGQGAWEQYF. Complete variable domain (other parts from reference TRBV5-5 and TRBJ2-7): DAGVTQSPTHLIKTRGQQVTLRCSPISGHKSVSWYQQVLGQGPQFIFQYYEKEERGRGNFPDRFSARQFPNYSSELNVNALLLGDSALYLCASTSPLGGQGAWEQYFGPGTRLTVT.

The chain links TRBV5-1 to TRBJ1-3, with D possibly TRBD1 on 5 matching bases. The CDR3 has 17 residues. Trimming stripped 1 base from V and 1 base from J, with 15 bases between. Per germline, CDR1 SGHRS and CDR2 YFSETQ. This CDR3 is CASSLTHGGGSGNTIYF. CDR3 DNA sequence: TGCGCCAGCAGCTTGACGCACGGGGGTGGTTCTGGAAACACCATATATTTT.

The sample holds one count of this clone. This chain connects TRBV4-3 to TRBJ2-7; 7 nucleotides line up with TRBD1. Germline CDR1 LGHNA, CDR2 YSLEER. The junction had 11 bases not matched to a gene; V was cut back by 0 bases and J by 6 bases. CDR3 length: 16 amino acids. In DNA, the CDR3 is TGCGCCAGCAGCCAAGATGGGGCAGGGGGTTGGGCCGAGCAGTACTTC. Translated: CASSQDGAGGWAEQYF.

J is TRBJ1-5 and V is TRBV27, with D hard to call. Germline V lookup: CDR1 MNHEY, CDR2 SMNVEV (reference sequence). The CDR3 consists of 15 residues. The ends were cut back, 2 bases at V and 3 bases at J, with 11 bases in the middle. CDR3 protein: CASSLISGPNQPQHF. The CDR3 DNA reads as TGTGCCAGCAGTTTAATTAGTGGTCCCAATCAGCCCCAGCATTTT.

The chain carries TRBV6-4 and TRBJ2-3, with 7 bases matching TRBD2. Germline V gene lookup returns CDR1 MRHNA and CDR2 SNTAGT. V shed 6 bases, J shed 4 bases, and the junction held 10 bases outside the gene matches. The CDR3 sequence is 15 residues long. CDR3 sequence (DNA): TGTGCCAGCAGCCTGTCGGCGGGAGATTCAGATACGCAGTATTTT. It specifies CASSLSAGDSDTQYF.

This chain connects TRBV23-1 to TRBJ2-7; 7 nucleotides match TRBD1. TRBV23-1 is assigned to the ORF class and has an uncertain function. The CDR3 has 15 residues. The V segment lost 7 bases and the J segment 0 bases; nucleotides outside the gene matches: 9. The CDR3 sequence: CASTPRQGSSYEQYF. The CDR3 region has the DNA TGCGCCAGCACCCCTAGACAGGGATCCTCCTACGAGCAGTACTTC.

V and J are TRBV5-1 and TRBJ2-5; the D gene is possibly TRBD2 (6 bases). Per the germline V gene, CDR1 is SGHRS and CDR2 is YFSETQ. The CDR3 consists of 12 residues. The V end was cut by 0 bases, the J end by 7 bases, with 7 bases between. The CDR3 sequence is CASSLGRGTQYF. For the CDR3, the DNA is TGCGCCAGCAGCTTGGGGCGGGGGACCCAGTACTTC.

The chain carries TRBV5-6 and TRBJ1-3; the D is unclear. Germline lookup yields CDR1 SGHDT and CDR2 YYEEEE. V dropped 0 bases and J dropped 6 bases, with 4 bases sitting between them. This CDR3 region has 12 residues. CDR3 residues: CASSLGLNTIYF. DNA of the CDR3: TGTGCCAGCAGCTTGGGTCTAAACACCATATATTTT.

This chain connects TRBV28 to TRBJ2-5; TRBD1 agrees at 8 bases. Trimming took 7 bases from V and 5 from J; bases not matched to a gene: 9. Germline V gene lookup returns CDR1 MDHEN and CDR2 SYDVKM. The CDR3 totals 14 residues. CDR3 region: CASTSGGLRETQYF. The CDR3 region has the DNA TGTGCCAGCACGTCAGGGGGCCTTCGGGAGACCCAGTACTTC.

This sequence joins TRBV5-4 and TRBJ2-5; maybe TRBD1 (6 bases). Germline V gene lookup returns CDR1 SGHNT and CDR2 YYREEE (reference sequence). Between the trimmed V and J ends, which lost 2 bases and 3 bases, there was a span of 17 bases. The CDR3 contains 16 residues. CDR3 region: CASSFIGGPTEETQYF. The CDR3 nucleotides read TGTGCCAGCAGCTTTATTGGGGGCCCAACCGAAGAGACCCAGTACTTC.

The chain couples TRBV29-1 to TRBJ1-5; D is unresolved. V was shortened by 7 bases and J by 2 bases, with 12 bases between the two germline ends. The germline V gene has CDR1 SQVTM and CDR2 ANQGSEA. The CDR3 extends over 13 amino acids. The CDR3 spells CSERDRGNQPQHF. DNA of the CDR3: TGCAGCGAACGAGACCGGGGCAATCAGCCCCAGCATTTT.

The rearrangement links TRBV6-6 to TRBJ1-3; D unclear. Germline CDR1 reads MNHNY; CDR2 reads SVGAGI (reference sequence). The CDR3 is made up of 13 amino acids. Deletions cut 6 bases from V and 4 bases from J, with 10 bases between. The CDR3 region has the DNA TGTGCCAGCAGCCCCCTTTCCGGAAACACCATATATTTT. Its translation: CASSPLSGNTIYF.

The gene calls are TRBV27 and TRBJ1-5; D is ambiguous. The CDR3 has 14 residues. Deletions cut 3 bases from V and 8 bases from J, with 14 bases between. CDR1 is MNHEY, CDR2 SMNVEV, per germline (reference sequence). As DNA, the CDR3 is TGTGCCAGCAGTTTTTTTGGCATGGGCGAGCCCCAGCATTTT. Translation: CASSFFGMGEPQHF.

This chain joins TRBV10-3 and TRBJ1-6; 9 nucleotides match TRBD1. The CDR3 spans 15 residues. V lost 8 bases to trimming and J lost 12 bases; unmatched junction nucleotides: 14. Germline assignment: CDR1 ENHRY and CDR2 SYGVKD. This CDR3 reads CAISLGGQGSKPLHF. CDR3 sequence (DNA): TGTGCCATCTCGTTGGGAGGACAGGGGAGTAAACCCCTCCACTTT.

This chain links TRBV7-8 with TRBJ1-1; D is unresolved. V was cut by 10 bases and J by 4 bases, with 13 bases left in between. The CDR3 totals 12 residues. Germline V gives CDR1 SGHVS, CDR2 FQNEAQ. This CDR3 reads CATQPGSTEAFF. The DNA of the CDR3 is TGTGCCACCCAACCCGGGTCCACTGAAGCTTTCTTT.

The J gene is TRBJ2-3, the V gene TRBV7-9; 12 nucleotides line up with TRBD2. Trimming took 1 base from V and 4 from J; bases not matched to a gene: 3. CDR3 length equals 16 residues. Germline loops: CDR1 SEHNR, CDR2 FQNEAQ (reference sequence). CDR3 protein: CASSLGLAGDSDTQYF. The CDR3 region has the DNA TGTGCCAGCAGCTTAGGACTAGCGGGAGATTCAGATACGCAGTATTTT.

This clone appeared a single time. The V and J genes are TRBV13 and TRBJ1-4; TRBD1 matches at 8 bases. Germline loops: CDR1 PRHDT, CDR2 FYEKMQ (reference sequence). CDR3 length: 15 residues. Trimming took 5 bases from V and 8 from J; bases not matched to a gene: 10. CDR3 coding DNA: TGTGCCAGCAGCCAAAGGACAGGGAAGGGGGAAAAACTGTTTTTT. This gives the protein CASSQRTGKGEKLFF.

CDR3 DNA: TGTGCCAGCAGTGGGACGGACAGCTATGGCTACACCTTC. Translation gives CASSGTDSYGYTF. J is TRBJ1-2 and V is TRBV6-5, with D possibly TRBD1 on 6 matching bases. V lost 5 bases to trimming and J lost 4 bases, with 11 bases between them. CDR3 length equals 13 residues. Germline CDR1 reads MNHEY; CDR2 reads SVGAGI.

The chain couples TRBV6-5 to TRBJ1-1, with D perhaps TRBD1 (5 bases). V was pared by 2 bases and J by 8 bases, with 21 bases between. The germline gives CDR1 MNHEY, CDR2 SVGAGI. The CDR3 runs 16 residues. The CDR3, as DNA: TGTGCCAGCAGTTACATGCCATGGACACAATCTTGGGAAGCTTTCTTT. It is translated as CASSYMPWTQSWEAFF.

The CDR3 sequence is CASSLARHSPYEQYF. CDR3 nucleotide sequence: TGTGCCAGCAGCTTAGCGCGACACAGCCCCTACGAGCAGTACTTC. The chain links TRBV7-9 to TRBJ2-7; D is unclear. The V end was cut by 0 bases, the J end by 2 bases, with 11 bases between. CDR3 size: 15 residues. CDR1 and CDR2 (germline): SEHNR, FQNEAQ (reference sequence).

CDR3 protein: CASSGDRDEKLFF. The CDR3 DNA reads as TGTGCCAGCAGTGGGGACAGGGACGAAAAACTGTTTTTT. The chain carries TRBV2 and TRBJ1-4, with 9 bases that match TRBD1. The CDR3 sequence is 13 residues long. V lost 4 bases to trimming and J lost 8 bases; unmatched junction nucleotides: 2. Germline V gives CDR1 SNHLY, CDR2 FYNNEI.

The J gene is TRBJ2-1, the V gene TRBV6-4; 8 bases are shared with TRBD2. V shed 4 bases, J shed 7 bases, and the junction held 9 bases outside the gene matches. CDR1 MRHNA and CDR2 SNTAGT come from the germline V gene. This CDR3 region has 15 residues. This CDR3 is CASSAVAGSLNEQFF. CDR3 nucleotides: TGTGCCAGCAGTGCCGTAGCGGGGAGCCTTAATGAGCAGTTCTTC.